This T cell receptor (beta chain) appears in the sequencing data of a study of blood T cell repertoires in COVID-19. The overall study: Researchers got acute and convalescent COVID-19 samples from the United States, Italy and Spain. PBMCs, B-cell-depleted T cells, or T cells provided the cDNA or gDNA that made up the material.

Germline values: CDR1 LGHDT, CDR2 YNNKEL (reference sequence). The CDR3 has 15 residues. The V and J ends lost 2 bases and 2 bases, in that order; junction bases with no gene match: 4. In the study's own analysis: It was from reference gene primer amplification that nucleated cell counts were estimated. The table came from immunoSEQ multiplex PCR; TCRdb's copy has only in-frame clones and leaves some out. V, J and clone size derive from that table, while D and trimming were established from the DNA sequence. Here the sample spans about 200,000 clones, about 86% being singletons. This clonotype was sampled from a woman aged 45-65 years with acute or convalescent COVID-19. The gene calls are TRBV3-1 (or the pseudogene TRBV3-2) and TRBJ2-3, with 7 bases that match TRBD2. Sequencing used peripheral blood. The CDR3 loop reads CASSQLAEPTDTQYF. The CDR3 coding sequence is TGTGCCAGCAGCCAACTAGCGGAGCCCACAGATACGCAGTATTTT.